This T cell receptor (beta chain) comes out of a study of monozygotic twins with inflammatory bowel disease. TCRdb re-analyzed the 5' RACE reads; it lists each CDR3 protein once, without DNA. Its table records more than 300,000 distinct CDR3 sequences. This CDR3 is built from 15 residues. In germline, CDR1 is SGHTA, CDR2 FQGNSA. What was sequenced was blood. The chain uses TRBV7-2 and TRBJ2-1; TCRdb reports TRBD1, a call that lacks DNA to check it against. This sequence originates from a human donor with ulcerative colitis or Crohn's disease, or a healthy co-twin of an affected twin (not recorded which). The CDR3 loop reads CASSLALGQGNEQFF.